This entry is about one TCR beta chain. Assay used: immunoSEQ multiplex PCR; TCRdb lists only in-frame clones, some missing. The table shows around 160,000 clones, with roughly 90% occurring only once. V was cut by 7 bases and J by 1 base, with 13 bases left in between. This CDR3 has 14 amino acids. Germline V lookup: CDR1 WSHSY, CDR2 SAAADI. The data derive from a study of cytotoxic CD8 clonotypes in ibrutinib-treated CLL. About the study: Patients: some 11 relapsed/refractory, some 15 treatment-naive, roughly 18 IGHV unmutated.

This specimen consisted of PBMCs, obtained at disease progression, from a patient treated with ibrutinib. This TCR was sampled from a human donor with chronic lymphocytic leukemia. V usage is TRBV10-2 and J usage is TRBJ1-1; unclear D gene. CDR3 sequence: CASTELERNTEAFF. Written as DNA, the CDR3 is TGCGCCAGCACGGAGCTAGAAAGGAACACTGAAGCTTTCTTT.